This TCR beta chain comes out of a study of shared clonotypes between healthy human individuals. CDR1 is KGHSH, CDR2 LQKENI, per germline. The CDR3 is 15 amino acids. With 2 bases removed from V and 2 bases from J, the gap between germline ends came to 9 bases. About this clone: The sample has other DNA sequences that encode this CDR3 too.

TCRdb keeps only in-frame clones here, not all; method: immunoSEQ multiplex PCR. Of more than 2 million clones listed, 90% to 96% are singletons. The rearrangement links TRBV18 to TRBJ2-2; the D gene is possibly TRBD1 (6 bases). The material sequenced was naive CD4+ T cells sorted from blood. Stated subset: CD45RA+ positively selected. The source is a man aged 18 to 30 in good health. CDR3 sequence (DNA): TGTGCCAGCTCACCAACCAGGGGAAACACCGGGGAGCTGTTTTTT. Translating gives CASSPTRGNTGELFF.